The sequence of this T cell receptor (beta chain) was determined in a study of blood T cell repertoires in COVID-19. Study overall: From T cells, B-cell-depleted T cells, or PBMCs came the material, which was cDNA or gDNA.

Germline V gives CDR1 GTSNPN, CDR2 SVGIG (reference sequence). J was trimmed by 3 bases and V by 2 bases; bases with no gene match: 7. The CDR3 consists of 15 residues. Patients of the Seattle cohort, enrolled during active infection, were followed longitudinally. Some clones are missing from TCRdb's copy, which holds only in-frame ones; the method was immunoSEQ multiplex PCR. The repertoire holds some 180,000 clones, roughly 80% seen once, with over 5% in the top ten. The rearrangement uses TRBV30 and TRBJ1-3; 7 bases line up with TRBD1. The sample was peripheral blood. The clonotype comes from a woman aged 40 to 49 with COVID-19, enrolled during active disease. Here the CDR3 DNA reads TGTGCCTGGAGTCACAAGGGGGCGAATGGAAACACCATATATTTT. Translated, it gives CAWSHKGANGNTIYF.